The present TCR beta chain was sequenced within a study of OX40 agonist ivuxolimab in advanced cancers. The CDR3 has 15 residues. Trimming removed 2 bases from V and 4 bases from J, with 12 bases in between. Germline CDR1 and CDR2: SGHVS and FQNEAQ. Libraries were prepared by immunoSEQ multiplex PCR; TCRdb keeps only in-frame clonotypes and omits some of them. The table records roughly 46,000 clones, roughly 90% of them present only once. About this clone itself: Its antigen remains unidentified.

Autoimmune disease history or systemic immunosuppression led to patients being barred. Study observations and caveats: Normalized T-cell clonal expansion was also low in a subset of nonresponders.

This sequence originates from an adult with an advanced solid tumor such as melanoma, head and neck, liver or kidney cancer. The input for sequencing was CD4+ or CD8+ T cells sorted from blood, taken in a trial of the OX40 agonist ivuxolimab. The chain joins TRBV7-8 to TRBJ2-1; D uncertain. The CDR3 DNA follows: TGTGCCAGCAGCTTAATACAGACCCCTTACAATGAGCAGTTCTTC. It translates to CASSLIQTPYNEQFF.